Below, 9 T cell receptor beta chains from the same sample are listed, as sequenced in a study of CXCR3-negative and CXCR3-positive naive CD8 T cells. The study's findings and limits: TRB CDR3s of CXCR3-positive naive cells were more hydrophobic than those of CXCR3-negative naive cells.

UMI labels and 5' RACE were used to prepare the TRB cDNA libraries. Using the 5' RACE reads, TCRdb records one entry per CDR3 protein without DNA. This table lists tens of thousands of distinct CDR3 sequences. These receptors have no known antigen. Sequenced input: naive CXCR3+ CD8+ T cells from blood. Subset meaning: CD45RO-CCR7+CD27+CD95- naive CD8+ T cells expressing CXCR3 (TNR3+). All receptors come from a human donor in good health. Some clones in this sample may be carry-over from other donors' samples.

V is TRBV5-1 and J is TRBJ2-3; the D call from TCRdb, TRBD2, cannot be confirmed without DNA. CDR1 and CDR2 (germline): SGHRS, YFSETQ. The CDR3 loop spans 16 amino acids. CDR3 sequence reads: CASSPLAGDNTDTQYF.

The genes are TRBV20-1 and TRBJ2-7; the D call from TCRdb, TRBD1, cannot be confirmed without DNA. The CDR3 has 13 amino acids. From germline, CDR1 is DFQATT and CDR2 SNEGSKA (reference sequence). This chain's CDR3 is CSARGGSSYEQYF.

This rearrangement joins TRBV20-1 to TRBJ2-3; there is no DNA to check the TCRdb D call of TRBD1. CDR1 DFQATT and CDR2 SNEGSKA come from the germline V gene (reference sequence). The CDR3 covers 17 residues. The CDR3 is CSAKAPPTRTSQDTQYF.

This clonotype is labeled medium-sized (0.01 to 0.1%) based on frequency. CDR3 amino acids: CASSLGLYEQYF. The chain is built from TRBV28 and TRBJ2-7. The CDR3 extends over 12 amino acids. Germline CDR1 reads MDHEN; CDR2 reads SYDVKM.

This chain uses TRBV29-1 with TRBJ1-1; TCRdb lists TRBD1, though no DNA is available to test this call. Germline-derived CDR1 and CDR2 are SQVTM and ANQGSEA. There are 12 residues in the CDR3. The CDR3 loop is CSVAEWGTEAFF.

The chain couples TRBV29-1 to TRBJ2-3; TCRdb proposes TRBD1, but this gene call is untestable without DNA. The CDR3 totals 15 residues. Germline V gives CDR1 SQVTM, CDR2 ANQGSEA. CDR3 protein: CSVEEDRVGTDTQYF.

The CDR3 loop reads CASSSIGSGEQFF. The chain uses TRBV7-3 and TRBJ2-1; the TCRdb D gene call, TRBD1, has no DNA to confirm it. CDR1 and CDR2 (germline): SGHTA, FQGTGA. This CDR3 contains 13 residues. The entire variable domain, with the rest obtained from reference TRBV7-3 and TRBJ2-1, is as follows: GAGVSQTPSNKVTEKGKYVELRCDPISGHTALYWYRQSLGQGPEFLIYFQGTGAADDSGLPNDRFFAVRPEGSVSTLKIQRTERGDSAVYLCASSSIGSGEQFFGPGTRLTVL.

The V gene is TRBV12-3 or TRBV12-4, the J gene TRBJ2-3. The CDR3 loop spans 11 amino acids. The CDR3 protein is CASLGGDTQYF.

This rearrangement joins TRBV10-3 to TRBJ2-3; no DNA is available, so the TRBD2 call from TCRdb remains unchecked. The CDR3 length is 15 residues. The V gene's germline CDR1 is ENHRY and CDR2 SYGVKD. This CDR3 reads CAIRLSGSLTDTQYF.